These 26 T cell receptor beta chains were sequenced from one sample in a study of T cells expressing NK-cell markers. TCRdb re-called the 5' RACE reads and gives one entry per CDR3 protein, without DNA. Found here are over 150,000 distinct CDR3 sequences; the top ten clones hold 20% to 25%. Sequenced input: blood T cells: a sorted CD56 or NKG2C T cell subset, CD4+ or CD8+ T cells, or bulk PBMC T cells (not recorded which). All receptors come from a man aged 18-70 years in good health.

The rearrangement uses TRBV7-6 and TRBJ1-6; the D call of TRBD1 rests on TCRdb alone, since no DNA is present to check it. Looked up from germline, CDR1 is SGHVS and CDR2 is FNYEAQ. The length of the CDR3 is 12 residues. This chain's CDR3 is CASSQGSSPLHF.

The CDR3 loop reads CASSIRTGDSPLHF. J is TRBJ1-6 and V is TRBV6-1; the D gene TCRdb calls, TRBD1, cannot be checked with no DNA. This CDR3 is built from 14 residues. Germline CDR1 MNHNS, CDR2 SASEGT.

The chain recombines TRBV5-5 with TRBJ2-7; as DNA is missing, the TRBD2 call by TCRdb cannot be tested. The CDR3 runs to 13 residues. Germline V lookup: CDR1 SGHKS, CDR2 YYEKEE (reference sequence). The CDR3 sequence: CASSLGDSGEQYF. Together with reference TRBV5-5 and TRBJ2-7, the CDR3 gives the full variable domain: DAGVTQSPTHLIKTRGQQVTLRCSPISGHKSVSWYQQVLGQGPQFIFQYYEKEERGRGNFPDRFSARQFPNYSSELNVNALLLGDSALYLCASSLGDSGEQYFGPGTRLTVT.

The CDR3 reads CASSYDRGGTEAFF. The rearrangement joins TRBV6-5 to TRBJ1-1; TCRdb's assignment of TRBD1 cannot be checked, as there is no DNA. Germline V CDR1 and CDR2: MNHEY, SVGAGI. The CDR3 extends over 14 amino acids.

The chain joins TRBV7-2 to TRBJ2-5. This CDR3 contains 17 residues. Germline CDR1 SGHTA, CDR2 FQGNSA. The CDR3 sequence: CASSLGVSRGTQETQYF.

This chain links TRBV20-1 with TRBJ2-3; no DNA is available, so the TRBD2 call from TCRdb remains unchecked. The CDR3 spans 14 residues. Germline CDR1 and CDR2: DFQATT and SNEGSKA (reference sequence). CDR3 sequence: CSARLAGSTDTQYF.

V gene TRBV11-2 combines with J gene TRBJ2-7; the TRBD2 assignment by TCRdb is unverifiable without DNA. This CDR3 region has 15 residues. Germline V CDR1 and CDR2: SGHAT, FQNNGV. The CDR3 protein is CASSTGTSGAYEQYF.

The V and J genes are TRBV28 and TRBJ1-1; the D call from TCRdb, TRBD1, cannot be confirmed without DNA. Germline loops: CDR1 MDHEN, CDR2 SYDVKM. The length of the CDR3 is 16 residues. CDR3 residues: CASSPTPRTTHTEAFF.

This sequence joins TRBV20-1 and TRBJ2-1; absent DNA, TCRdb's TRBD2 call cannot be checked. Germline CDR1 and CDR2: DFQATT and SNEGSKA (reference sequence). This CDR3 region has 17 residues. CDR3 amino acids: CSASPGLAGLSYNEQFF.

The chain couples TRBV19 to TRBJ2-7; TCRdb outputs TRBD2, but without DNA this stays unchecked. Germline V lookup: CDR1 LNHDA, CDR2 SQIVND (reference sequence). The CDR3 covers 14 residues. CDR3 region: CASSDGTATYEQYF. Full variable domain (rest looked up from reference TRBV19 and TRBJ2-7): DGGITQSPKYLFRKEGQNVTLSCEQNLNHDAMYWYRQDPGQGLRLIYYSQIVNDFQKGDIAEGYSVSREKKESFPLTVTSAQKNPTAFYLCASSDGTATYEQYFGPGTRLTVT.

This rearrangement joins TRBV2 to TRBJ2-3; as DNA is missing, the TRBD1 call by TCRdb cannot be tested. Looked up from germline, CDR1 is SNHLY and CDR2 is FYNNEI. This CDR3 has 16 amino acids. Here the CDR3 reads CASSDLAGAPTDTQYF.

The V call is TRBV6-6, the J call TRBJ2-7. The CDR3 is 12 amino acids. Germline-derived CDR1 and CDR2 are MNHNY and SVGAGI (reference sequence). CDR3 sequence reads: CASSFKSYEQYF.

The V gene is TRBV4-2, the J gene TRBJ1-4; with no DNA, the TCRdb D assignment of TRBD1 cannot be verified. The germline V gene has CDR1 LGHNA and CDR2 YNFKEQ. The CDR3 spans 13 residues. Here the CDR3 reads CASSPRTGEKLFF.

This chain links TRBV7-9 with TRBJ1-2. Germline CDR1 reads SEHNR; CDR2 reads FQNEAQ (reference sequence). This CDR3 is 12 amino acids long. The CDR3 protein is CASSRISGGYTF.

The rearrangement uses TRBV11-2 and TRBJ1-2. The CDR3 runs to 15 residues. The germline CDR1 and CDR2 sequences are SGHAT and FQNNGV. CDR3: CASSLDADAVWGYTF.

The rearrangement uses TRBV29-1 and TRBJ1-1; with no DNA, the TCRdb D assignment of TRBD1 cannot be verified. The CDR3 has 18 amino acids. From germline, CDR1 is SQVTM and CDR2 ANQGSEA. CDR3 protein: CSVESVRGTPPRGTEAFF. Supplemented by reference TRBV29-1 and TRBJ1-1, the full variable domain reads SAVISQKPSRDICQRGTSLTIQCQVDSQVTMMFWYRQQPGQSLTLIATANQGSEATYESGFVIDKFPISRPNLTFSTLTVSNMSPEDSSIYLCSVESVRGTPPRGTEAFFGQGTRLTVV.

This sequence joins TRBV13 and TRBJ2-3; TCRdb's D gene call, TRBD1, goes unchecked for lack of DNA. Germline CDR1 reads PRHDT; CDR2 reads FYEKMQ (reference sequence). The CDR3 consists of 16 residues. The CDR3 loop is CASSLGGGRGLDTQYF.

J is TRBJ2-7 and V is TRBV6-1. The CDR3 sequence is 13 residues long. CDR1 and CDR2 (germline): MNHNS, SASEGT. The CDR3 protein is CASMKRLSYEQYF.

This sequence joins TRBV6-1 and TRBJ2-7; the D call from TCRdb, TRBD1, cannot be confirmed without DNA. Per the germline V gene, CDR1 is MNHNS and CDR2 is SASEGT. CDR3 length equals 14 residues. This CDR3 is CASTEPGHTYEQYF.

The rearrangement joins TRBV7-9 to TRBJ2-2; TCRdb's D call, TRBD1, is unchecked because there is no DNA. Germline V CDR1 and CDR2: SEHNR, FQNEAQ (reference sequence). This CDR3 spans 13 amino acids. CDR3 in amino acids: CASSGARDGELFF.

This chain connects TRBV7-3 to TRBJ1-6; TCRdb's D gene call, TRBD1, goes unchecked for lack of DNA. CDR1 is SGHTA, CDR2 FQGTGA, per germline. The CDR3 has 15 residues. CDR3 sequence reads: CASSLLGGDNSPLHF.

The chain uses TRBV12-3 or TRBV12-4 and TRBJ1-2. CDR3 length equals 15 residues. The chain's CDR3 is CASSIGRVANYGYTF.

The CDR3 spells CASAYRKIGNTIYF. The V call is TRBV6-1, the J call TRBJ1-3. The CDR3 has 14 residues. CDR1 is MNHNS, CDR2 SASEGT, per germline.

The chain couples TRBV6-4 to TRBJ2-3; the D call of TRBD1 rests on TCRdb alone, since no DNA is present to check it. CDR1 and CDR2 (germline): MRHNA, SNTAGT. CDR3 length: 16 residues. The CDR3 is CASSDFYGTYTDTQYF.

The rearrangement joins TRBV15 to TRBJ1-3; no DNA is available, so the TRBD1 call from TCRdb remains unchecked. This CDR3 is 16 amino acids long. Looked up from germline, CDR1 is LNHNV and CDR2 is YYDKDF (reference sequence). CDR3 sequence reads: CATSILTGGAGNTIYF.

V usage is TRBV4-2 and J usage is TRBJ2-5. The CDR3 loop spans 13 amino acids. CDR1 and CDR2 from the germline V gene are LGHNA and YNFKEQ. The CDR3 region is CASSQVVAETQYF.